In its sample, the clone carrying this T cell receptor beta chain was seen a few times. Its antigen is still unknown. The CDR3 totals 16 residues. Germline CDR1 MGHRA, CDR2 YSYEKL. Trimming at V came to 1 base and at J to 5 bases, leaving 8 bases not matched to a gene. Described treatment: approximately nine-day PBMC culture with coronavirus spike peptide pools or control peptides (ViraFEST assay). Expanded clonotypes were found by TCR sequencing after peptide-pool stimulation (ViraFEST). Positivity by PCR occurred from March to December 2020, a period that predated US Alpha, Beta and Delta variants. The culture of under 2.5 million PBMCs per well included 10 IU/ml IL-2 and about 9.9 ug/ml peptide pools. This sample stems from a study of vaccination and CD4 T cells after COVID-19. Across the study: A CEFX pool, an HIV-1 Nef pool, or else no peptide went into the control cultures.

Sequencing of the DNA from cultured CD4+ T cells was carried out with the Oncomine TCR Beta short-read assay. Via MiXCR, TCRdb re-called the PCR reads, giving one row per CDR3 protein. Of roughly 14,000 distinct CDR3 sequences detected, 48% appear once; the ten largest clones hold more than 13%. The V and J genes are TRBV4-1 and TRBJ1-1; TRBD1 matches 9 bases. Sequences were obtained from CD4+ T cells from blood, cultured in vitro. The sequence derives from a human donor who had recovered from COVID-19. The CDR3 coding sequence is TGCGCCAGCAGCCAAGCATACAGGGGGCCGGGGACTGAAGCTTTCTTT. Its translation: CASSQAYRGPGTEAFF.